The 28 T cell receptor beta chains given below trace back to one sample, sequenced in a study of blood T cell repertoires in COVID-19. Assay: immunoSEQ multiplex PCR; the TCRdb copy retains only in-frame clones and omits some. The repertoire holds around 390,000 clones, with around nine tenths as singletons. Sequencing used PBMCs or T cells enriched from blood (not recorded which). These receptors were taken from a woman aged 50 to 60 who had recovered from COVID-19.

The CDR3 nucleotides read TGTGCCAGCAGCTTAGCGTCAGGGTCTTTTGTCTATGGCTACACCTTC. Amino acid sequence: CASSLASGSFVYGYTF. V usage is TRBV7-9 and J usage is TRBJ1-2; D perhaps matches TRBD1 (5 bases). The germline V gene has CDR1 SEHNR and CDR2 FQNEAQ (reference sequence). The CDR3 has 16 residues. V was trimmed by 0 bases and J by 4 bases, leaving 15 bases between them.

A single count supports this clone. The V gene is TRBV5-1, the J gene TRBJ2-3; D call uncertain. CDR1 is SGHRS and CDR2 is YFSETQ in the germline V gene. The CDR3 runs to 13 residues. Trimming cost V 4 bases and J 12 bases, with 18 bases left between them. In DNA, the CDR3 is TGCGCCAGCAGCCCTGGCGAGCAGGCGATTCAGTATTTT. Amino acids: CASSPGEQAIQYF.

The chain couples TRBV2 to TRBJ1-5, with TRBD1 matching over 7 bases. CDR3 length: 15 amino acids. Germline CDR1 reads SNHLY; CDR2 reads FYNNEI. Losses at the gene ends were 6 bases for V and 5 bases for J; bases not matched to a gene: 10. DNA of the CDR3: TGTGCCAGCAGGTTAAGACAGGGCCCCGATCAGCCCCAGCATTTT. Amino acid sequence: CASRLRQGPDQPQHF.

This clone was observed a single time. The chain links TRBV2 to TRBJ1-2; no clear D. Germline CDR1 SNHLY, CDR2 FYNNEI. The CDR3 consists of 13 residues. The V and J ends lost 5 bases and 8 bases respectively, with 15 bases between them. The CDR3 region is CASSPSVSSGYTF. The CDR3 DNA reads TGTGCCAGCAGTCCCTCTGTCTCGAGCGGCTACACCTTC. The full variable domain, in which reference TRBV2 and TRBJ1-2 provide the parts outside the CDR3, is EPEVTQTPSHQVTQMGQEVILRCVPISNHLYFYWYRQILGQKVEFLVSFYNNEISEKSEIFDDQFSVERPDGSNFTLKIRSTKLEDSAMYFCASSPSVSSGYTFGSGTRLTVV.

V is TRBV7-2 and J is TRBJ1-1, with D maybe TRBD1 (5 bases). The CDR3 length is 14 residues. Per germline, CDR1 SGHTA and CDR2 FQGNSA. Trimming shortened V by 5 bases and J by 11 bases, and 21 bases separated the two germline ends. Written as DNA, the CDR3 is TGTGCCAGCAGCACTCGGACACCCAAAGAGACGGCTTTCTTT. Translation gives CASSTRTPKETAFF.

This clone has just a few counts. V is TRBV10-3 and J is TRBJ1-1, with 8 nucleotides matching TRBD1. The V gene end was trimmed by 11 bases and the J gene end by 4 bases; junction bases not matched to a gene: 6. This CDR3 region has 12 residues. CDR1 is ENHRY, CDR2 SYGVKD, per germline. CDR3 loop: CAVGTGVTEAFF. CDR3 bases: TGTGCCGTAGGGACAGGAGTCACTGAAGCTTTCTTT.

This clone has just one count. This chain links TRBV6-5 with TRBJ2-1; D is uncertain. V was pared by 2 bases and J by 3 bases, with 14 bases between. The germline V gene has CDR1 MNHEY and CDR2 SVGAGI. The CDR3 consists of 16 residues. In DNA, the CDR3 is TGTGCCAGCAGTTACGACGGGTTCTCGGGCTACAATGAGCAGTTCTTC. Translating it yields CASSYDGFSGYNEQFF.

The chain joins TRBV30 to TRBJ1-6; D is uncertain. In germline, CDR1 is GTSNPN, CDR2 SVGIG (reference sequence). V dropped 0 bases and J dropped 2 bases, with 8 bases sitting between them. The CDR3 contains 15 residues. CDR3 protein: CAWSVEGAYNSPLHF. As DNA, the CDR3 is TGTGCCTGGAGTGTAGAGGGAGCCTATAATTCACCCCTCCACTTT.

This clone was recorded once. This chain uses TRBV11-2 with TRBJ1-6; D gene ambiguous. V was shortened by 0 bases and J by 8 bases, with 20 bases between the two germline ends. From germline, CDR1 is SGHAT and CDR2 FQNNGV. The CDR3 length is 18 residues. DNA of the CDR3: TGTGCCAGCAGCTTAGATCACGGGGAGGCAGTTTTTTATTCACCCCTCCACTTT. The encoded protein is CASSLDHGEAVFYSPLHF.

This chain links TRBV10-1 with TRBJ1-2; D gene ambiguous. V was pared by 7 bases and J by 4 bases, with 10 bases between. The CDR3 has 12 residues. The V gene's germline CDR1 is WNHNN and CDR2 SYGVQD (reference sequence). The CDR3 spells CASMWAPYGYTF. In nucleotides, the CDR3 is TGCGCCAGCATGTGGGCACCCTATGGCTACACCTTC.

V is TRBV19 and J is TRBJ1-5, with D unclear. Germline CDR1 and CDR2: LNHDA and SQIVND (reference sequence). Trimming shortened V by 2 bases and J by 9 bases, and 11 bases separated the two germline ends. This CDR3 is built from 13 residues. In DNA form, the CDR3 reads TGTGCCAGTAGTATAAGTGTGGTCAGGCCCCAGCATTTT. As protein: CASSISVVRPQHF.

The chain has TRBV15 and TRBJ1-3; tentatively, D is TRBD1 (6 bases). Germline V gene lookup returns CDR1 LNHNV and CDR2 YYDKDF (reference sequence). The CDR3 totals 17 residues. The ends were cut back, 1 base at V and 0 bases at J, with 13 bases in the middle. The CDR3 is CATSRVQGQSSGNTIYF. Here the CDR3 DNA reads TGTGCCACCAGCAGAGTACAGGGCCAGAGCTCTGGAAACACCATATATTTT.

V and J are TRBV7-2 and TRBJ1-2; D not resolved. CDR3 length: 14 residues. The V and J ends lost 2 bases and 4 bases respectively, with 11 bases between them. The V gene's germline CDR1 is SGHTA and CDR2 FQGNSA. The CDR3 loop is CASSLRRQLYGYTF. Here the CDR3 DNA reads TGTGCCAGCAGCTTAAGGCGGCAGCTCTATGGCTACACCTTC.

This chain connects TRBV28 to TRBJ2-7, with 10 bases matching TRBD2. The CDR3 is 14 amino acids. The J segment lost 4 bases and the V segment lost 6 bases, leaving 6 bases of the junction unmatched. Germline loops: CDR1 MDHEN, CDR2 SYDVKM. CDR3 sequence reads: CASRASGGVYEQYF. The CDR3, as DNA: TGTGCCAGCAGGGCTAGCGGGGGTGTATACGAGCAGTACTTC.

The V call is TRBV28, the J call TRBJ2-1; a weak D match, TRBD2 (5 bases). The CDR3 is 14 amino acids. V dropped 3 bases and J dropped 7 bases, with 13 bases sitting between them. Germline CDR1 MDHEN, CDR2 SYDVKM. The CDR3 here is CASSFRGNQNEQFF. DNA of the CDR3: TGTGCCAGCAGTTTTCGAGGGAACCAGAATGAGCAGTTCTTC.

The chain combines TRBV28 with TRBJ1-2, with D hard to call. The CDR3 has 17 residues. The germline CDR1 and CDR2 sequences are MDHEN and SYDVKM. The ends were cut back, 0 bases at V and 8 bases at J, with 22 bases in the middle. CDR3 residues: CASSLWVAGSALSGYTF. Written as DNA, the CDR3 is TGTGCCAGCAGTTTATGGGTTGCGGGCAGCGCCCTATCAGGCTACACCTTC.

The gene calls are TRBV2 and TRBJ2-5; TRBD2 agrees at 13 bases. V lost 5 bases and J lost 4; bases outside the gene matches: 16. The CDR3 consists of 19 residues. Germline V gene data show CDR1 as SNHLY and CDR2 as FYNNEI. The CDR3, as DNA: TGTGCCAGCAGTACTCCCCGACTAGCGGGGGGCCCTCAAGTAGAGACCCAGTACTTC. Its protein product is CASSTPRLAGGPQVETQYF.

The V gene is TRBV28, the J gene TRBJ1-3, with 8 bases fitting TRBD1. The CDR3 is 16 amino acids. Germline V gene data show CDR1 as MDHEN and CDR2 as SYDVKM. With V trimmed by 6 bases and J by 0 bases, 7 bases remained unmatched. The CDR3 DNA reads TGTGCCAGCAGCTCTATGGACAGGGACTCTGGAAACACCATATATTTT. Translating gives CASSSMDRDSGNTIYF.

The CDR3 is CASSVASRLAGRLADGYTF. DNA for the CDR3: TGTGCCAGCAGCGTAGCTTCTCGGCTGGCAGGGCGTTTGGCGGATGGCTACACCTTC. The gene calls are TRBV9 and TRBJ1-2, with a tentative D call TRBD1 (5 bases). The germline V and J ends were trimmed by 0 bases and 6 bases, with 27 bases remaining between them. The germline V gene encodes CDR1 SGDLS and CDR2 YYNGEE. The CDR3 covers 19 residues.

This clone occurred once. The V gene is TRBV28, the J gene TRBJ1-2, with TRBD1 matching over 7 bases. Germline CDR1 is MDHEN and CDR2 is SYDVKM. J was trimmed by 5 bases and V by 4 bases; bases with no gene match: 10. There are 15 residues in the CDR3. In nucleotides, the CDR3 is TGTGCCAGCAGTTCTGGACAGGTTCTTGGGTATGGCTACACCTTC. As protein: CASSSGQVLGYGYTF.

The chain couples TRBV6-5 to TRBJ1-1; no clear D. Germline CDR1 is MNHEY and CDR2 is SVGAGI. Deletions cut 6 bases from V and 2 bases from J, with 16 bases between. This CDR3 contains 15 residues. The CDR3: CASRRNPGTNTEAFF. The CDR3 coding sequence is TGTGCCAGCAGACGGAATCCAGGTACCAACACTGAAGCTTTCTTT.

V usage is TRBV6-1 and J usage is TRBJ1-1; D may be TRBD1 (5 bases). The CDR3 sequence is 15 residues long. Germline V gene data show CDR1 as MNHNS and CDR2 as SASEGT. Trimming left V 1 base short and J 2 bases short, with 11 bases between. CDR3 protein: CASSEESQGNTEAFF. The CDR3 nucleotides read TGTGCCAGCAGTGAAGAATCCCAGGGTAACACTGAAGCTTTCTTT.

The chain recombines TRBV19 with TRBJ1-6; D unclear. Per the germline V gene, CDR1 is LNHDA and CDR2 is SQIVND (reference sequence). Between the trimmed V and J ends, which lost 5 bases and 0 bases, there was a span of 8 bases. This CDR3 is built from 15 residues. CDR3: CASSEEGSYNSPLHF. For the CDR3, the DNA is TGTGCCAGTAGTGAGGAGGGCTCCTATAATTCACCCCTCCACTTT.

V gene TRBV6-5 combines with J gene TRBJ1-5; maybe TRBD1 (6 bases). Trimming left V 8 bases short and J 0 bases short, with 8 bases between. This CDR3 is built from 13 residues. Germline CDR1 MNHEY, CDR2 SVGAGI. The CDR3 region is CASGQTSNQPQHF. CDR3 coding DNA: TGTGCCAGCGGACAGACTAGCAATCAGCCCCAGCATTTT.

This chain uses TRBV3-1 (or the pseudogene TRBV3-2) with TRBJ2-5, with 7 bases aligning to TRBD1. Germline CDR1 is LGHDT and CDR2 is YNNKEL (reference sequence). This CDR3 is built from 16 residues. The junction had 11 bases not matched to a gene; V was cut back by 3 bases and J by 4 bases. CDR3 coding DNA: TGTGCCAGCAGCCAGGGGAGACAGGGCATTGGAGAGACCCAGTACTTC. Its protein is CASSQGRQGIGETQYF.

This chain joins TRBV3-1 (or the pseudogene TRBV3-2) and TRBJ2-7; D perhaps matches TRBD1 (6 bases). CDR3 length equals 13 residues. Per germline, CDR1 LGHDT and CDR2 YNNKEL (reference sequence). V was pared by 0 bases and J by 5 bases, with 8 bases between. CDR3 protein: CASSQDNRDEQYF. CDR3 DNA: TGTGCCAGCAGCCAAGATAACAGGGACGAGCAGTACTTC.

V gene TRBV5-8 combines with J gene TRBJ1-3; D is perhaps TRBD1 (6 bases). This CDR3 has 15 residues. Germline V gene lookup returns CDR1 SGHTS and CDR2 YDEGEE. Trimming removed 1 base at V and 2 bases at J, with 10 bases between. CDR3 in DNA: TGTGCCAGCAGCTTGCAGGGGTTCGCTGGAAACACCATATATTTT. Protein: CASSLQGFAGNTIYF.

The chain has TRBV7-9 and TRBJ2-1; 10 bases line up with TRBD2. CDR1 is SEHNR, CDR2 FQNEAQ, per germline (reference sequence). There are 16 residues in the CDR3. V trimming: 6 bases; J trimming: 9 bases; junction bases outside the gene matches: 14. Here the CDR3 reads CASRPLSGGAVIEQFF. DNA of the CDR3: TGTGCCAGCAGGCCCCTGAGCGGGGGGGCGGTAATTGAGCAGTTCTTC. The full variable domain, in which reference TRBV7-9 and TRBJ2-1 provide the parts outside the CDR3, is DTGVSQNPRHKITKRGQNVTFRCDPISEHNRLYWYRQTLGQGPEFLTYFQNEAQLEKSRLLSDRFSAERPKGSFSTLEIQRTEQGDSAMYLCASRPLSGGAVIEQFFGPGTRLTVL.